This record concerns one T cell receptor beta chain sequence. The antigen it recognizes is unknown. No base-level quality is on record; no much larger clone is a single base apart. The data were taken from a study of cytomegalovirus exposure and HLA in healthy donors (dated by TCRdb to between 2016 and 2019). Background for the entire study: An earlier analysis of some 500 of the donors reported more than 250 Gb of sequence data and roughly 110 million unique TCR beta sequences from about 200 million T cells. An early release that covered fewer than 800 HLA-typed donors contained approximately 290 gigabases of sequencing data and tens of millions of unique TCR sequences. Of the roughly 430 genotyped donors, around 81% fell in the genetic ancestry cluster associated with self-reported Caucasian donors. The aim of the study was to test whether cataloging public T cell receptors could identify signatures of past pathogen exposure. The T cell repertoires of about 700 subjects were profiled by immunosequencing and related to cytomegalovirus serostatus. Besides the first cohort of more than 650 subjects, a separate validation cohort made up of 120 different subjects was used. The study combined high-throughput TCR immunosequencing, statistical association of individual TCRs with disease status, and machine learning to predict cytomegalovirus infection status. A later analysis re-examined previously published TCR beta repertoires from 600 to 700 donors and added high-resolution HLA genotyping to investigate patterns of TCR occurrence. In the later analysis, no new phenotypic data were used to find candidate immune exposures; instead, reliance was placed on TCR beta sequences and their occurrence across donors. In an earlier analysis of 587 of the donors, high-throughput TCR beta sequencing was used to judge whether each TCR beta V gene segment behaved as functional or pseudogenic. Donor age, sex, ethnicity and CMV serostatus were collected together with the repertoire data. A later genetic analysis used genome-wide SNP genotypes for about three fifths of the 666 donors, treating that subset as a discovery cohort. All discovery cohort repertoires had been generated on a single sequencing platform. HLA typing covered class I and class II loci at four-digit resolution. Typing coverage varied by locus: roughly 629-630 donors for A, B, C, DRB1 and DQB1; roughly 560 for DQA1; about 570 for DPA1; around 450 for DPB1. A handful of DR-DQ haplotypes were handled as single units for association and clustering because linkage in the cohort was strong. Among roughly 400 genotyped donors of the cohort, an average of approximately 200,000 unique TCR beta nucleotide sequences was sequenced per donor, of which about 18% were non-productive. The research as a whole found: Cytomegalovirus status was reported to be diagnosed by the classifier with high specificity and sensitivity in both the original and validation cohorts. The 87-base-pair reads could not distinguish some IMGT-functional V segments, including TRBV6-2 and TRBV6-3, so those segments were excluded. While some public TCRs were present in many individuals, most TCR sequences turned up only very rarely across donors. V-gene and J-gene trimming of TCR beta chains was associated with a missense DCLRE1C variant in a later genetic analysis, and the association was replicated in an independent cohort. A total of 150 or so TCR beta chains were listed by the study as associated with cytomegalovirus. In a later analysis, several top co-occurrence clusters were reported to appear linked to parvovirus B19, influenza, CMV and Epstein-Barr virus. In this cohort, only TCR beta chains were sequenced, and detectable features were limited by the absence of alpha or paired-chain data. In a later analysis, most CMV-associated TCR beta chains were found to appear HLA-restricted, with HLA associations seemingly driven largely by CMV exposure. Roughly uniform sequencing depth across donors was assumed in presence/absence analyses, although this assumption may not hold. In an earlier analysis of approximately 590 of the donors, most TCR beta V segments appeared in productive rearrangements about 90% or about 30% of the time, broadly matching IMGT annotations. The only immune exposure information available for the cohort was CMV serostatus. Because HLA typing was missing for some donors at each locus, association tests included only the typed subset. A later analysis associated about 17,000 TCR beta sequences with specific HLA alleles at a false discovery rate of 0.05. Linkage disequilibrium might explain the correlated functional status among segregating V segments, but an unknown experimental factor could not be ruled out. A further reported finding was that TCR beta sequences accurately predicted the HLA-A and HLA-B alleles for most subjects in the first cohort. A later analysis found that HLA-associated TCR beta chains were more clonally expanded and had lower generation probabilities than equally common non-associated chains. According to a later genetic analysis, donors in an Asian-associated ancestry cluster had fewer N-insertions in productive TCRs than the roughly 700-donor mean. When HLA alleles, especially DR and DQ, strongly co-occurred, TCR associations were difficult to assign to individual alleles. A few of the identified cytomegalovirus-associated TCR beta chains were confirmed in vitro to be specific for cytomegalovirus antigens. A later analysis found that TCR association rates varied across HLA loci, with DRB1 alleles showing the most associated TCRs and HLA-C alleles the fewest. The earlier analysis of approximately 560 of the donors excluded 15 to 20 rarely observed V segments, including chromosome 9 orphons, because counts were too low. A group of highly shared sequence variants was considered likely to be a technical artifact of the sequencing pipeline. It was suggested by the authors that the approach could potentially be generalized to other disease states and immunological phenotypes.

Library creation used the immunoSEQ multiplex PCR assay. A mixture of 60 forward primers for TCR Vbeta segments and 13 reverse primers for TCR Jbeta segments was used in the multiplex PCR. A multiplex PCR assay on genomic DNA amplified the CDR3 region of rearranged TCR beta genes. Amplified TCR beta libraries were sequenced as 87-base-pair reads on the Illumina HiSeq System. In the source study's methods: A later analysis counted some 80 million unique TCR beta chains across the roughly 700 repertoires, and 9 million to 14 million of these chains were shared by at least two donors. Raw reads were error-corrected and collapsed into unique sequences by a nearest-neighbor algorithm in which closely related sequences were merged to remove PCR and sequencing errors. V, D and J gene segments were assigned by aligning CDR3 sequences to IMGT reference sequences. For a sequence to be retained, at least a six-nucleotide match to both a V gene segment and a J gene segment was required. Rearrangements were called productive when the CDR3 lacked stop codons and stayed in frame with V and J; all others were non-productive. Following IMGT convention, CDR3 was defined as the stretch from the second conserved V-encoded cysteine up to the conserved J-encoded phenylalanine. The earlier analysis of 587 of the donors excluded sequences that lacked an unambiguous match to a single V gene segment. An earlier analysis of 587 of the donors classified V segments as functional when productive rearrangements were above 56.7% and as segregating when the standard deviation between donors was above 5%. A statistical classification framework was developed to diagnose cytomegalovirus status using the catalog of TCR beta chain sequences. V and J gene assignment, in a later analysis, came from comparing TCR nucleotide sequences with IMGT/GENE-DB human TR gene sequences. In a later analysis, CDR3 sequences and most-parsimonious VDJ recombination scenarios were assigned using the TCRdist pipeline. In a later analysis, every TCR beta chain was defined by the combination of its CDR3 amino acid sequence and its V-gene family, and reads without a unique V-gene family were dropped. As a way to deal with suspected cross-contamination and a sequencing artifact, a later analysis dropped 640 or so nucleotide sequences that were highly shared and had low generation probability. A later analysis calculated a clonal expansion index for each public chain from normalized within-repertoire ranks of inferred template counts. In a later analysis, generation probabilities were computed using a VDJ recombination model fitted to out-of-frame rearrangements, and the results were checked against IGoR. A later analysis scored TCR-TCR, TCR-HLA and TCR-CMV co-occurrence with hypergeometric tests, applying a repertoire-size bias correction to TCR pairs. A later analysis estimated false discovery rates by permuting HLA or CMV assignments 20 times. In a later analysis, co-occurring TCRs were grouped using DBSCAN, with TCRdist sequence similarity added in when clustering inside HLA-allele-positive subsets. Co-occurrence clustering excluded repertoires with fewer than 30,000 or more than 120,000 public chains, plus five with anomalous nucleotide sharing. TCRdb took this table from immuneACCESS and kept in-frame rearrangements with V and J called. Such tables lack part of the clones; where checked against another copy, unresolved V genes explain under half of the gap, and the rest is unexplained. Clone size and the V and J calls come from that table; the DNA yielded D and trimming. The sample table records some 48,000 clones; around 80% of these occur just once. The ten top clones hold around 8% of the sample.

Trimming takes 5 bases from V and 7 bases from J, and the germline ends sit 13 bases apart. The CDR1 and CDR2 encoded by the germline V gene are SGHTA and FQGNSA. The CDR3 spans 13 residues, from the cysteine through the phenylalanine. CDR3 DNA is the only sequence kept; it has 39 bases, read in frame from the first base. In total, approximately 690 healthy bone marrow donors made up the cohort. At the time of sampling, all cohort members were nominally healthy, though unrecorded immune exposures were likely present. The donor was CMV seropositive and belonged to the group of around 300 seropositive cohort members. Each donor provided a peripheral blood sample, and peripheral blood mononuclear cells were used for TCR beta sequencing. The Qiagen DNeasy Blood Extraction Kit was used to extract genomic DNA from the blood cell samples.

The receptor comes from a man younger than 45 in good health and CMV-seropositive. The chain employs TRBV7-2 and TRBJ2-3; a tentative D match to TRBD2 spans 5 bases. The sequencing input was PBMCs. The CDR3: CASSPGGGNTQYF. The DNA sequence is as follows: TGTGCCAGCAGCCCCGGAGGTGGGAATACGCAGTATTTT.